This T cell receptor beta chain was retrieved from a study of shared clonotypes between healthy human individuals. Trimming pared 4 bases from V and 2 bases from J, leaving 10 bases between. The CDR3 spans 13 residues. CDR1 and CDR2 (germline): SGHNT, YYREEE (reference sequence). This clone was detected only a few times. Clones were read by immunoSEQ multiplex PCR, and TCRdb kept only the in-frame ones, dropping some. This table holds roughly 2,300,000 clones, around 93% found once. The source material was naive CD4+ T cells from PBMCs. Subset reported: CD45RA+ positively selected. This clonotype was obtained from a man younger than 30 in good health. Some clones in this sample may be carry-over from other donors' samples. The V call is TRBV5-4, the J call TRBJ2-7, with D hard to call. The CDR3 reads CASSRRGTYEQYF. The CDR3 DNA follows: TGTGCCAGCAGCCGACGAGGAACCTACGAGCAGTACTTC. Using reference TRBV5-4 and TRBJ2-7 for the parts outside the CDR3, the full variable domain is ETGVTQSPTHLIKTRGQQVTLRCSSQSGHNTVSWYQQALGQGPQFIFQYYREEENGRGNFPPRFSGLQFPNYSSELNVNALELDDSALYLCASSRRGTYEQYFGPGTRLTVT.